A single sample is the source of the 19 T cell receptor beta chains below, sequenced in a study of blood T cell repertoires in COVID-19. Using immunoSEQ multiplex PCR, the repertoire was profiled, and TCRdb retains in-frame clones only, with some absent. Of around 52,000 clones in the sample, 82% were seen once. The source material was peripheral blood. These receptors all stem from a woman in her fifties or sixties with acute or convalescent COVID-19.

This chain links TRBV27 with TRBJ1-2; TRBD1 matches 7 bases. With V trimmed by 6 bases and J by 1 base, 8 bases remained unmatched. The CDR3 length is 15 residues. CDR1 and CDR2 (germline): MNHEY, SMNVEV (reference sequence). The DNA of the CDR3 is TGTGCCAGCAGAAAAACAGGGGCCTATAACTATGGCTACACCTTC. Its protein is CASRKTGAYNYGYTF.

With regard to this clone: A read error may produce the germline difference seen at one junction end. V gene TRBV6-1 combines with J gene TRBJ1-2; the D is unclear. The germline V gene encodes CDR1 MNHNS and CDR2 SASEGT. This CDR3 contains 12 residues. For the CDR3, the DNA is TGTGCCAGCACTGAATTATACTATGGCTACACCTTC. Translation gives CASTELYYGYTF.

The chain couples TRBV29-1 to TRBJ2-2, with a weak D call TRBD1 (6 bases). Trimming shortened V by 5 bases and J by 1 base, and 11 bases separated the two germline ends. CDR1 and CDR2 (germline): SQVTM, ANQGSEA. This CDR3 region has 14 residues. Here the CDR3 DNA reads TGCAGCGTTTCCCCGGACAGGAACACCGGGGAGCTGTTTTTT. Its protein product is CSVSPDRNTGELFF.

This chain connects TRBV9 to TRBJ2-1, with D perhaps matching TRBD2 (5 bases). The CDR3 has 14 residues. Germline V gene sequence: CDR1 SGDLS, CDR2 YYNGEE. The V end was cut by 3 bases, the J end by 8 bases, with 15 bases between. This chain's CDR3 is CASSDGVRLDEQFF. CDR3 nucleotides: TGTGCCAGCAGCGACGGGGTTAGGTTGGATGAGCAGTTCTTC.

The rearrangement links TRBV15 to TRBJ1-4, with D hard to call. Deletions cut 1 base from V and 3 bases from J, with 9 bases between. This CDR3 has 15 residues. Germline CDR1 reads LNHNV; CDR2 reads YYDKDF (reference sequence). The CDR3, as DNA: TGTGCCACCAGCAGAGTCGGGTCTCCTAATGAAAAACTGTTTTTT. Translating gives CATSRVGSPNEKLFF.

V usage is TRBV9 and J usage is TRBJ2-1; 12 nucleotides align to TRBD2. Germline V lookup: CDR1 SGDLS, CDR2 YYNGEE. V trimming: 3 bases; J trimming: 7 bases; junction bases outside the gene matches: 5. The CDR3 extends over 15 amino acids. CDR3 in DNA: TGTGCCAGCAGCGGCTCTGGACTAGCGGGGAATGAGCAGTTCTTC. Protein sequence: CASSGSGLAGNEQFF.

Note on this clone: Other DNA sequences from this sample encode an identical CDR3 as well. The chain combines TRBV5-1 with TRBJ1-4, with 8 bases fitting TRBD1. The CDR3 runs to 14 residues. V shed 4 bases, J shed 5 bases, and the junction held 4 bases outside the gene matches. Germline-derived CDR1 and CDR2 are SGHRS and YFSETQ. Here the CDR3 reads CASSPGQANEKLFF. In DNA, the CDR3 is TGCGCCAGCAGCCCGGGACAGGCAAATGAAAAACTGTTTTTT.

The chain links TRBV2 to TRBJ2-1, with 14 positions matching TRBD2. The germline V gene encodes CDR1 SNHLY and CDR2 FYNNEI. The CDR3 has 17 residues. With V trimmed by 6 bases and J by 2 bases, 6 bases remained unmatched. DNA of the CDR3: TGTGCCAGCAGCGACCGACTAGCGGGGGGGGCCTACAATGAGCAGTTCTTC. This translates into CASSDRLAGGAYNEQFF.

This rearrangement joins TRBV12-3 or TRBV12-4 to TRBJ1-1, with unresolved D. Trimming took 5 bases from V and 1 from J, leaving 8 bases between them. The CDR3 extends over 13 amino acids. CDR3 DNA sequence: TGTGCCAGCAGTCCCCATTGGAACACTGAAGCTTTCTTT. Translating it yields CASSPHWNTEAFF.

The chain combines TRBV4-1 with TRBJ1-5, with D unclear. CDR1 is MGHRA, CDR2 YSYEKL, per germline. Deletions cut 1 base from V and 1 base from J, with 8 bases between. This CDR3 region has 15 residues. In nucleotides, the CDR3 is TGCGCCAGCAGCCAAGCGGCGGAAAGCAATCAGCCCCAGCATTTT. It codes for CASSQAAESNQPQHF.

V is TRBV5-1 and J is TRBJ1-1, with D unclear. The CDR3 runs to 14 residues. CDR1 is SGHRS and CDR2 is YFSETQ in the germline V gene. Trimming left V 0 bases short and J 1 base short, with 7 bases between. CDR3 amino acids: CASSLATGNTEAFF. The CDR3 region has the DNA TGCGCCAGCAGCTTGGCGACGGGGAACACTGAAGCTTTCTTT.

Sample share makes this clone medium-sized (0.01 to 0.1%). The chain links TRBV18 to TRBJ2-1; TRBD2 agrees at 8 bases. The germline V gene has CDR1 KGHSH and CDR2 LQKENI. Trimming at V came to 2 bases and at J to 5 bases, leaving 2 bases not matched to a gene. The CDR3 sequence is 14 residues long. The CDR3 nucleotides are TGTGCCAGCTCACCAGAACTAGCGGACAATGAGCAGTTCTTC. Translating it yields CASSPELADNEQFF.

The genes are TRBV18 and TRBJ2-2; TRBD2 is a possible D gene (6 bases). Germline CDR1 is KGHSH and CDR2 is LQKENI. The V end lost 8 bases, the J end lost 3 bases, and 13 bases lay between the germline ends. The CDR3 sequence is 14 residues long. The CDR3 DNA sequence: TGTGCCAGCCGACTAGTTTGGGACACCGGGGAGCTGTTTTTT. Translated: CASRLVWDTGELFF.

This chain uses TRBV4-1 with TRBJ1-1, with 10 bases identical to TRBD1. Germline lookup yields CDR1 MGHRA and CDR2 YSYEKL. The V segment lost 4 bases and the J segment 8 bases; nucleotides outside the gene matches: 1. This CDR3 is 12 amino acids long. In DNA, the CDR3 is TGCGCCAGCAGCCCGGGACAGGGGGAAGCTTTCTTT. This encodes CASSPGQGEAFF.

This clone came up once. The genes are TRBV6-5 and TRBJ1-5; D is uncertain. This CDR3 region has 15 residues. The germline V gene encodes CDR1 MNHEY and CDR2 SVGAGI. Between the trimmed V and J ends, which lost 2 bases and 7 bases, there was a span of 15 bases. The CDR3 region is CASSYEAGSVQPQHF. The CDR3, as DNA: TGTGCCAGCAGTTACGAGGCGGGAAGTGTGCAGCCCCAGCATTTT.

The genes are TRBV6-5 and TRBJ1-5; 10 bases fit TRBD1. The CDR3 runs 14 residues. Germline trimming cut 8 bases from V and 8 bases from J; bases unmatched to any gene: 9. Germline lookup yields CDR1 MNHEY and CDR2 SVGAGI. CDR3 coding DNA: TGTGCCAGCTCCCGGACAGGGGGTCCGGAGCCCCAGCATTTT. It yields the protein CASSRTGGPEPQHF.

The chain is built from TRBV6-5 and TRBJ1-6; 8 nucleotides line up with TRBD1. The CDR3 totals 14 residues. Trimming removed 5 bases from V and 7 bases from J; junction bases left unmatched: 4. Looked up from germline, CDR1 is MNHEY and CDR2 is SVGAGI. The CDR3 nucleotides are TGTGCCAGCAGTCTTGGGACAGGAAATTCACCCCTCCACTTT. Amino acids: CASSLGTGNSPLHF.

V usage is TRBV2 and J usage is TRBJ1-1; D not certain. CDR3 length: 15 amino acids. The germline V gene has CDR1 SNHLY and CDR2 FYNNEI. V was clipped by 5 bases and J by 1 base, with 14 bases between them. The CDR3 protein is CASSSSTGKNTEAFF. The CDR3 coding sequence is TGTGCCAGCAGTTCCTCGACCGGGAAGAACACTGAAGCTTTCTTT.

This clone was picked up a small number of times. The chain links TRBV7-3 to TRBJ1-1; 7 bases are a match to TRBD1. The V gene end was trimmed by 3 bases and the J gene end by 5 bases; junction bases not matched to a gene: 3. Per germline, CDR1 SGHTA and CDR2 FQGTGA. The CDR3 consists of 13 residues. The CDR3 nucleotides are TGTGCCAGCAGCTTTCAGACAGGGACTGAAGCTTTCTTT. It translates to CASSFQTGTEAFF.